This TCR beta chain appears in the sequencing data of a study of blood T cell repertoires in COVID-19 (dated by TCRdb to 2020 to 2021). Broadly, across the study: Samples covering the acute and convalescent phases of COVID-19 were provided by collaborators in the United States, Italy and Spain. The material from the prospective study consisted of cDNA or gDNA derived from T cells, B-cell-depleted T cells, or PBMCs. Subjects who had been exposed to COVID-19, were actively infected with it, or had recovered from it provided the deeply sampled blood TCRbeta repertoires that made up the dataset. The repertoires were made available in a free public database intended to serve as a resource for research on the immune response to SARS-CoV-2. Samples came from the ongoing ImmuneRACE study (first 160 participants) plus 1,254 subjects from 6 global collaborators. Sample metadata almost always included a de-identified subject ID, COVID-19 status, age in years and sex. Where available, HLA class I and class II types were obtained from metadata supplied by the sample provider rather than from assay-based typing. The full study reports these points: How much clinical and demographic metadata was included differed by source and by participant, and the metadata was provided uncurated.

The immunoSEQ Assay, a bias-controlled multiplex PCR, was used to amplify TCRbeta CDR3 regions from genomic DNA. For the original study's pipeline: Nucleated cell counts per sample were estimated from amplification of reference gene primers within the assay. To quantify the absolute abundance of each unique TCRbeta CDR3 rearrangement, sequence reads were collapsed and filtered. For each sample, productive Simpson clonality was calculated as the square root of Simpson's diversity index across productive rearrangements. In its TCRdb copy, this immuneACCESS table keeps in-frame sequences only and misses some clones. Where compared with another copy, unresolved V genes explain less than half of these, and the others have no known cause. Clonal size and the V and J genes are those of that table, whereas D and trimming came from the DNA. This sample is represented by about 310,000 clones; roughly 86% of them were singletons. Around 9.3% of the sample lies in the top ten.

For this chain, trimming is 10 bases at the V end and 7 bases at the J end, and the number of junction bases without a gene match is 13. Including cysteine and phenylalanine, the CDR3 has 15 amino acids. Only the CDR3 region is kept as DNA, spanning 45 bases read in frame from base 1. The germline V gene specifies MDHEN as CDR1 and SYDVKM as CDR2. About this clone: Its specific antigen is unknown. It has no much larger one-base neighbor in the sample; base qualities were not kept.

In the prospective study, participants were about 18 to 95 years old, resided in 24 geographic areas of the United States, and were enrolled through a virtual design. To assign participants to cohorts, the prospective study relied on clinical history that participants themselves reported in a screening survey and a study questionnaire. Recovered participants in ImmuneRACE Cohort 3 were defined by two consecutive negative NP/OP PCR tests, clearance by a healthcare professional, or resolution of symptoms. In the prospective study, whole blood, serum and a nasopharyngeal or oropharyngeal swab were collected from each participant by mobile phlebotomists. Prospective study participants could optionally give additional blood draws and questionnaires over a roughly 2-month period. Before DNA extraction, blood samples from the prospective study were shipped at room temperature or frozen.

Sequenced material: PBMCs or T cells enriched from blood (not recorded which). The sequence was obtained from a woman aged 18-29 years who had recovered from COVID-19. The V and J genes are TRBV28 and TRBJ2-1; a stretch of 10 junction bases matches TRBD1. DNA sequence: TGTGCCATCGGGGTCTGGGACAGGGGATGGAATGAGCAGTTCTTC. Translated, this is CAIGVWDRGWNEQFF.